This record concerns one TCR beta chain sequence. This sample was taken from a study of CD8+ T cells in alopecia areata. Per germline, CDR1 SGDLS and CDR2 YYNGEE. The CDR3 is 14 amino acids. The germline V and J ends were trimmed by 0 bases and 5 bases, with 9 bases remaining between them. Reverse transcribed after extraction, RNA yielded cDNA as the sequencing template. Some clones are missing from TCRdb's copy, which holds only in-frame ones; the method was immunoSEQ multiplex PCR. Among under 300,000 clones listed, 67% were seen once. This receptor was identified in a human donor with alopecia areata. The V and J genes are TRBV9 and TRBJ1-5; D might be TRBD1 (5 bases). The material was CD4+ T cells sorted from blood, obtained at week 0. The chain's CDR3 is CASSVGQRDQPQHF. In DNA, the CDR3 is TGTGCCAGCAGCGTAGGACAGAGAGATCAGCCCCAGCATTTT.